Following are 32 T cell receptor beta chains from one sample sequenced in a study of T cells in Graves' hyperthyroidism and ophthalmopathy. RNA transcripts were the template for amplifying TCR beta CDR3 regions. HTBI primers were the set used in a first-round RT-PCR of the TCR CDR3. TCRdb independently ran MiXCR on the multiplex PCR reads; one entry per CDR3 protein. The repertoire holds over 650,000 distinct CDR3 sequences, 45% seen once, with roughly 7.2% in the top ten. Specimen: peripheral blood or thyroid tissue (not recorded which). The receptors were gathered from an adult man with Graves' disease, either hyperthyroidism or ophthalmopathy (not recorded which).

The chain has TRBV10-3 and TRBJ2-3, with 14 bases that match TRBD2. The CDR3 runs to 14 residues. Germline loops: CDR1 ENHRY, CDR2 SYGVKD. Unmatched junction bases numbered 4, after V lost 10 bases and J lost 4 bases. The CDR3 bases are TGTGCCACCGGACTAGCGGGGGGAGCAGATACGCAGTATTTT. The encoded protein is CATGLAGGADTQYF.

This chain uses TRBV7-8 with TRBJ2-7, with 7 bases fitting TRBD1. The V gene end was trimmed by 1 base and the J gene end by 0 bases; junction bases not matched to a gene: 3. From germline, CDR1 is SGHVS and CDR2 FQNEAQ. The CDR3 spans 15 residues. CDR3 protein: CASSLERGLSYEQYF. The DNA for the CDR3 is TGTGCCAGCAGCTTAGAGAGGGGGCTCTCCTACGAGCAGTACTTC.

This clonotype was seen a handful of times. V is TRBV11-1 and J is TRBJ2-5; tentatively, D is TRBD1 (8 bases). Trimming took off 8 bases at V and 3 bases at J, with 13 bases between the two ends. Germline values: CDR1 SGHAT, CDR2 FQDESV (reference sequence). This CDR3 contains 13 residues. The chain's CDR3 is CASGGDRKETQYF. CDR3 nucleotides: TGTGCCAGCGGGGGGGACAGGAAAGAGACCCAGTACTTC.

The V gene is TRBV10-3, the J gene TRBJ2-5, with D tentatively TRBD2 (5 bases). Trimming shortened V by 6 bases and J by 1 base, and 12 bases separated the two germline ends. Germline-derived CDR1 and CDR2 are ENHRY and SYGVKD. The CDR3 length is 14 residues. For the CDR3, the DNA is TGTGCCATCAGCCCCTCTAGCCTCCAAGAGACCCAGTACTTC. It is translated as CAISPSSLQETQYF.

The chain joins TRBV12-3 or TRBV12-4 to TRBJ2-7; a possible D gene is TRBD1 (6 bases). The CDR3 contains 13 residues. The CDR3 here is CASGFGQSTEQYF. The CDR3 DNA sequence: TGTGCTAGTGGTTTCGGACAGAGTACCGAGCAGTACTTC.

About this clonotype: Possible read error: a much larger clone is one base away. This is likely a read error, given that the CDR3 carries no conserved phenylalanine or tryptophan at its end. The CDR3 region is CASRTGTEKAFL. CDR3 sequence (DNA): TGTGCCAGCAGGACCGGGACAGAAAAAGCTTTCCTT. V usage is TRBV6-5 and J usage is TRBJ1-1; TRBD1 aligns across 7 bases. Germline CDR1 and CDR2: MNHEY and SVGAGI. The CDR3 runs 12 residues. Trimming removed 6 bases from V and 9 bases from J; junction bases left unmatched: 7.

This clonotype was counted at least ten times. This chain uses TRBV7-2 with TRBJ1-2; D not certain. CDR1 and CDR2 from the germline V gene are SGHTA and FQGNSA. V was shortened by 5 bases and J by 8 bases, with 9 bases between the two germline ends. This CDR3 contains 11 residues. The CDR3 DNA reads as TGTGCCAGCAGCCTCACCGGGGGCTACACCTTC. This sequence encodes CASSLTGGYTF. The full variable domain, its missing parts supplied by reference TRBV7-2 and TRBJ1-2, is GAGVSQSPSNKVTEKGKDVELRCDPISGHTALYWYRQSLGQGLEFLIYFQGNSAPDKSGLPSDRFSAERTGGSVSTLTIQRTQQEDSAVYLCASSLTGGYTFGSGTRLTVV.

This chain links TRBV11-1 with TRBJ2-7; 9 bases are a match to TRBD1. The CDR3 runs to 15 residues. CDR1 is SGHAT, CDR2 FQDESV, per germline (reference sequence). The trim removed 11 bases at V and 3 bases at J, leaving 14 bases unmatched. The CDR3 DNA follows: TGTGCCTGGAGTGTCATAGACAGGGGGTTCTACGAGCAGTACTTC. Translation gives CAWSVIDRGFYEQYF.

Concerning this clonotype: At one boundary the junction diverges from the germline segment, which might be a read error. The chain recombines TRBV7-9 with TRBJ2-5, with TRBD2 identical over 7 bases. This CDR3 contains 15 residues. Germline V lookup: CDR1 SEHNR, CDR2 FQNEAQ (reference sequence). The CDR3 sequence is CATSSSGRAGQPQYF. For the CDR3, the DNA is TGTGCCACCAGCTCAAGTGGGAGGGCTGGGCAGCCCCAGTACTTC.

In its sample, this clonotype was seen a few times. This chain uses TRBV6-5 with TRBJ1-5, with 10 bases that match TRBD1. The CDR3 has 13 residues. Germline V gives CDR1 MNHEY, CDR2 SVGAGI. V shed 8 bases and J 5 bases; nucleotides not matched to a gene: 3. The CDR3 bases are TGTGCCAGCGGAGACAGGGGGCATCAGCCCCAGCATTTT. It yields the protein CASGDRGHQPQHF.

This clonotype was picked up a small number of times. The chain joins TRBV12-3 or TRBV12-4 to TRBJ1-2; a possible D gene is TRBD1 (5 bases). V was shortened by 7 bases and J by 4 bases, with 19 bases between the two germline ends. The CDR3 consists of 15 residues. The CDR3 DNA sequence: TGTGCCAGCATCCTAGGTGGTGGGGGAGGCTATGGCTACACCTTC. Protein sequence: CASILGGGGGYGYTF.

This rearrangement joins TRBV7-9 to TRBJ1-1; TRBD1 matches 9 bases. Trimming removed 6 bases from V and 5 bases from J; junction bases left unmatched: 10. The germline CDR1 and CDR2 sequences are SEHNR and FQNEAQ (reference sequence). This CDR3 contains 15 residues. Written as DNA, the CDR3 is TGTGCCAGCAGTCCACCCGGGACAGGGCAAACTGAAGCTTTCTTT. Amino acids: CASSPPGTGQTEAFF.

This rearrangement joins TRBV2 to TRBJ2-7; 8 nucleotides match TRBD2. The CDR3 contains 14 residues. V trimming: 6 bases; J trimming: 0 bases; junction bases outside the gene matches: 4. CDR1 is SNHLY and CDR2 is FYNNEI in the germline V gene. CDR3 sequence (DNA): TGTGCCAGCAGCCAAGCGGGGGCCTCCTACGAGCAGTACTTC. It translates to CASSQAGASYEQYF.

This clonotype was seen ten or more times. The rearrangement uses TRBV24-1 and TRBJ2-7, with 11 nucleotides matching TRBD2. The J segment lost 1 base and the V segment lost 3 bases, leaving 7 bases of the junction unmatched. Per germline, CDR1 KGHDR and CDR2 SFDVKD. This CDR3 spans 17 amino acids. The CDR3 DNA is TGTGCCACCAGTGATCGGCCAACTAGCGGGAGTTCCTACGAGCAGTACTTC. It is translated as CATSDRPTSGSSYEQYF.

This clonotype was picked up a small number of times. The chain combines TRBV29-1 with TRBJ1-2; TRBD1 is a possible D gene (6 bases). Germline V gene sequence: CDR1 SQVTM, CDR2 ANQGSEA. This CDR3 has 15 amino acids. V was shortened by 2 bases and J by 5 bases, with 18 bases between the two germline ends. CDR3 nucleotides: TGCAGCGTTGAACCCACGGACAGATTATTTTATGGCTACACCTTC. Protein: CSVEPTDRLFYGYTF.

There are many counts of this clonotype. The chain joins TRBV11-2 to TRBJ1-2; 9 bases map to TRBD1. V dropped 1 base and J dropped 4; count of bases not matched to a gene: 7. Germline values: CDR1 SGHAT, CDR2 FQNNGV. The CDR3 sequence is 16 residues long. The CDR3 DNA is TGTGCCAGCAGCTTAGTTCCCTCGACAGGGGGCTATGGCTACACCTTC. Translated: CASSLVPSTGGYGYTF. Full variable domain (rest looked up from reference TRBV11-2 and TRBJ1-2): EAGVAQSPRYKIIEKRQSVAFWCNPISGHATLYWYQQILGQGPKLLIQFQNNGVVDDSQLPKDRFSAERLKGVDSTLKIQPAKLEDSAVYLCASSLVPSTGGYGYTFGSGTRLTVV.

The rearrangement uses TRBV20-1 and TRBJ1-1; TRBD1 matches 10 bases. The CDR3 consists of 15 residues. Germline V lookup: CDR1 DFQATT, CDR2 SNEGSKA (reference sequence). The V and J ends lost 3 bases and 4 bases, in that order; junction bases with no gene match: 8. The CDR3 DNA reads as TGCAGTGCTAGGGATCGCGGACAGGGGGGCACTGAAGCTTTCTTT. As protein: CSARDRGQGGTEAFF.

V is TRBV4-2 and J is TRBJ1-6; 7 nucleotides align to TRBD1. This CDR3 comprises 14 residues. The J segment lost 13 bases and the V segment lost 6 bases, leaving 12 bases of the junction unmatched. Germline V lookup: CDR1 LGHNA, CDR2 YNFKEQ. CDR3 region: CASRLTGTGDPLHF. The CDR3 nucleotides are TGTGCCAGCAGATTGACAGGGACGGGGGACCCCCTCCACTTT.

About this clonotype: A much larger clonotype is one base distant, so this may be a read error. This chain connects TRBV5-1 to TRBJ2-6; D may be TRBD1 or TRBD2 (5 bases each). This CDR3 has 16 amino acids. Per the germline V gene, CDR1 is SGHRS and CDR2 is YFSETQ. The CDR3 protein is CASSRGDGSGANGLTF. CDR3 coding DNA: TGCGCCAGCAGCCGTGGGGACGGCTCTGGGGCCAACGGCCTGACTTTC.

The genes are TRBV10-3 and TRBJ2-5; D possibly corresponds to TRBD2 (6 bases). Trimming pared 3 bases from V and 5 bases from J, leaving 10 bases between. Per germline, CDR1 ENHRY and CDR2 SYGVKD. The CDR3 is made up of 13 amino acids. The CDR3 region is CAISDAGWETQYF. In DNA, the CDR3 is TGTGCCATCAGTGACGCGGGGTGGGAGACCCAGTACTTC.

This clonotype has a handful of counts. This rearrangement joins TRBV5-1 to TRBJ1-2, with no clear D. With 0 bases removed from V and 4 bases from J, the gap between germline ends came to 10 bases. This CDR3 has 14 residues. The germline V gene encodes CDR1 SGHRS and CDR2 YFSETQ. The CDR3 spells CASSLGLGSYGYTF. The DNA of the CDR3 is TGCGCCAGCAGCTTGGGATTGGGGAGCTATGGCTACACCTTC.

This clonotype was picked up many times. The chain recombines TRBV7-8 with TRBJ2-5, with a tentative D call TRBD2 (7 bases). Trimming stripped 4 bases from V and 5 bases from J, with 14 bases between. The CDR3 length is 14 residues. The germline V gene encodes CDR1 SGHVS and CDR2 FQNEAQ. CDR3 sequence (DNA): TGTGCCAGCAGCTCTCGGGGGGCGGTGGAGACCCAGTACTTC. It yields the protein CASSSRGAVETQYF.

V and J are TRBV7-9 and TRBJ1-6, with 7 bases aligning to TRBD1. CDR3 length: 17 residues. V was clipped by 4 bases and J by 10 bases; unmatched bases: 16. Germline CDR1 SEHNR, CDR2 FQNEAQ (reference sequence). The CDR3 loop reads CASSSHDLQGWDSPLHF. In DNA form, the CDR3 reads TGTGCCAGCAGCTCGCACGACCTACAGGGGTGGGACTCACCCCTCCACTTT. Full variable domain (missing parts from reference TRBV7-9 and TRBJ1-6): DTGVSQNPRHKITKRGQNVTFRCDPISEHNRLYWYRQTLGQGPEFLTYFQNEAQLEKSRLLSDRFSAERPKGSFSTLEIQRTEQGDSAMYLCASSSHDLQGWDSPLHFGNGTRLTVT.

This clonotype was seen repeatedly, ten times or more. The J gene is TRBJ1-5, the V gene TRBV6-6; unclear D gene. This CDR3 has 12 amino acids. Germline V CDR1 and CDR2: MNHNY, SVGAGI (reference sequence). V was cut by 0 bases and J by 6 bases, with 3 bases left in between. In nucleotides, the CDR3 is TGTGCCAGCAGTTACTCTCCTCAGCCCCAGCATTTT. It translates to CASSYSPQPQHF.

The chain couples TRBV5-5 to TRBJ1-1; D not certain. Germline lookup yields CDR1 SGHKS and CDR2 YYEKEE (reference sequence). V was cut by 6 bases and J by 6 bases, with 18 bases left in between. The length of the CDR3 is 14 residues. DNA of the CDR3: TGTGCCAGCATCCCTGGGCCCGGAGGATCTGAAGCTTTCTTT. Its protein product is CASIPGPGGSEAFF.

The rearrangement joins TRBV15 to TRBJ1-6; tentative D call: TRBD1 (5 bases). V dropped 8 bases and J dropped 6 bases, with 8 bases sitting between them. This CDR3 region has 12 residues. Germline CDR1 is LNHNV and CDR2 is YYDKDF (reference sequence). This CDR3 is CATGTLNSPLHF. The CDR3 DNA sequence: TGTGCCACCGGGACTCTTAATTCACCCCTCCACTTT.

In its sample, this clonotype was seen many times. The chain recombines TRBV7-8 with TRBJ2-7, with TRBD2 identical over 14 bases. Germline V gene lookup returns CDR1 SGHVS and CDR2 FQNEAQ. The CDR3 spans 15 residues. V lost 5 bases to trimming and J lost 4 bases; unmatched junction nucleotides: 4. The CDR3 spells CASSQGTSGRYEQYF. The DNA of the CDR3 is TGTGCCAGCAGCCAAGGGACTAGCGGGAGATACGAGCAGTACTTC.

This clonotype came up many times. The rearrangement links TRBV6-5 to TRBJ2-7; D unclear. Between the trimmed V and J ends, which lost 6 bases and 1 base, there was a span of 16 bases. The CDR3 is 15 residues long. Looked up from germline, CDR1 is MNHEY and CDR2 is SVGAGI. CDR3 nucleotide sequence: TGTGCCAGCAGCTCCCCTACTCTGACATCCTACGAGCAGTACTTC. This encodes CASSSPTLTSYEQYF.

With respect to this clonotype: With a much larger clone just one base away, this may be a read error. The rearrangement links TRBV11-2 to TRBJ1-5; D unresolved. V was pared by 5 bases and J by 5 bases, with 16 bases between. CDR1 and CDR2 from the germline V gene are SGHAT and FQNNGV. The CDR3 consists of 15 residues. The CDR3: CASSHRRGEDQPQHF. In nucleotides, the CDR3 is TGTGCCAGCAGCCACCGACGGGGAGAGGATCAGCCCCAGCATTTT.

This sequence joins TRBV24-1 and TRBJ2-7; 10 nucleotides line up with TRBD2. Germline values: CDR1 KGHDR, CDR2 SFDVKD. The ends lost 2 bases at V and 5 bases at J; junction bases unmatched: 8. This CDR3 contains 16 residues. This chain's CDR3 is CATSDSGLAGDHEQYF. CDR3 coding DNA: TGTGCCACCAGTGATTCTGGCCTAGCGGGAGACCACGAGCAGTACTTC.

The gene calls are TRBV15 and TRBJ2-5, with D possibly TRBD1 on 7 matching bases. Germline CDR1 and CDR2: LNHNV and YYDKDF (reference sequence). V was trimmed by 3 bases and J by 3 bases, leaving 17 bases between them. The CDR3 is 16 residues long. In DNA form, the CDR3 reads TGTGCCACCAGCAGCCGGGCGCGGGACAGCAAAGAGACCCAGTACTTC. Translation gives CATSSRARDSKETQYF.

The rearrangement links TRBV7-6 to TRBJ2-6; the D gene is possibly TRBD1 (5 bases). Germline CDR1 reads SGHVS; CDR2 reads FNYEAQ. Deletions cut 5 bases from V and 1 base from J, with 12 bases between. CDR3 length: 16 amino acids. As DNA, the CDR3 is TGTGCCAGCAGCCCCCTTCAGGGTTCTGGGGCCAACGTCCTGACTTTC. This encodes CASSPLQGSGANVLTF.